Each of the 9 T cell receptor beta chains below was sequenced from the same sample in a study of blood T cell repertoires in COVID-19. The table came from immunoSEQ multiplex PCR; TCRdb's copy has only in-frame clones and leaves some out. The table lists about 61,000 clones, 75% to 95% of them singletons. The specimen was peripheral blood. The receptors derive from a human donor in a cohort sampled during active COVID-19.

The chain is built from TRBV6-6 and TRBJ2-2, with D unclear. The CDR3 has 14 residues. The V gene lost 2 bases and the J gene lost 0 bases, with 4 bases spanning the gap. Germline CDR1 reads MNHNY; CDR2 reads SVGAGI (reference sequence). CDR3 region: CASSYPANTGELFF. In DNA form, the CDR3 reads TGTGCCAGCAGTTACCCTGCGAACACCGGGGAGCTGTTTTTT.

The chain uses TRBV18 and TRBJ2-1, with TRBD2 identical over 9 bases. The junction had 5 bases not matched to a gene; V was cut back by 3 bases and J by 5 bases. Germline V gene sequence: CDR1 KGHSH, CDR2 LQKENI. The CDR3 runs 15 residues. CDR3 sequence: CASSPPSGAHNEQFF. In nucleotides, the CDR3 is TGTGCCAGCTCACCTCCTAGCGGGGCCCACAATGAGCAGTTCTTC. Looking up the rest from reference TRBV18 and TRBJ2-1 gives the full variable domain: NAGVMQNPRHLVRRRGQEARLRCSPMKGHSHVYWYRQLPEEGLKFMVYLQKENIIDESGMPKERFSAEFPKEGPSILRIQQVVRGDSAAYFCASSPPSGAHNEQFFGPGTRLTVL.

This clone was found once. The V gene is TRBV5-1, the J gene TRBJ2-2; 10 bases are a match to TRBD2. CDR1 is SGHRS, CDR2 YFSETQ, per germline. J gave up 7 bases and V 4 bases, and 13 bases lay outside the gene matches. The CDR3 sequence is 17 residues long. The CDR3 DNA reads as TGCGCCAGCAGCACGGAGATAGCGGGGGGCCACGGCGGGGAGCTGTTTTTT. Protein product: CASSTEIAGGHGGELFF.

The CDR3 reads CASSLVAVDTQYF. The CDR3 DNA follows: TGTGCCAGCAGCCTCGTAGCTGTAGATACGCAGTATTTT. V is TRBV2 and J is TRBJ2-3; no firm D call. V was shortened by 6 bases and J by 5 bases, with 12 bases between the two germline ends. Germline V gene lookup returns CDR1 SNHLY and CDR2 FYNNEI. The length of the CDR3 is 13 residues.

V usage is TRBV2 and J usage is TRBJ1-5, with D hard to call. Trimming took 4 bases from V and 0 from J, leaving 7 bases between them. The CDR3 covers 14 residues. The germline V gene encodes CDR1 SNHLY and CDR2 FYNNEI. The CDR3 spells CASSGHYSNQPQHF. Here the CDR3 DNA reads TGTGCCAGCAGTGGACATTATAGCAATCAGCCCCAGCATTTT.

The rearrangement joins TRBV5-1 to TRBJ2-1, with TRBD2 matching over 10 bases. This CDR3 region has 16 residues. Germline loops: CDR1 SGHRS, CDR2 YFSETQ. The V and J ends lost 0 bases and 5 bases, in that order; junction bases with no gene match: 5. This chain's CDR3 is CASSLAGTSANNEQFF. Written as DNA, the CDR3 is TGCGCCAGCAGCTTGGCCGGGACTAGCGCCAACAATGAGCAGTTCTTC.

The V and J genes are TRBV11-2 and TRBJ2-4; 8 nucleotides agree with TRBD1. Germline lookup yields CDR1 SGHAT and CDR2 FQNNGV. CDR3 size: 17 residues. The ends lost 5 bases at V and 4 bases at J; junction bases unmatched: 13. The CDR3 coding sequence is TGTGCCAGCAGCCCTGGACAGGGCACAGCGAAAAAAAACATTCAGTACTTC. It is translated as CASSPGQGTAKKNIQYF.

This clone has a single count. V and J are TRBV7-9 and TRBJ1-4; the D gene is possibly TRBD1 (6 bases). The CDR3 runs to 15 residues. V lost 6 bases and J lost 3, with 14 bases in between. Per germline, CDR1 SEHNR and CDR2 FQNEAQ (reference sequence). CDR3 sequence (DNA): TGTGCCAGCAGTTGGGGGTCAGGGGCTAATGAAAAACTGTTTTTT. Its translation is CASSWGSGANEKLFF.

CDR3: CASSQARQGPNAVNIQYF. The CDR3, as DNA: TGTGCCAGCAGCCAAGCCCGACAGGGACCCAATGCGGTAAACATTCAGTACTTC. J is TRBJ2-4 and V is TRBV3-1 (or the pseudogene TRBV3-2); the match to TRBD1 covers 7 bases. V lost 1 base, J lost 6 bases, and 15 bases stayed unmatched. Looked up from germline, CDR1 is LGHDT and CDR2 is YNNKEL (reference sequence). The CDR3 sequence is 18 residues long.